The sequence of this T cell receptor (beta chain) was determined in a study of cytomegalovirus exposure and HLA in healthy donors. Study-level information: An early release of data contained 75 million to 100 million unique TCRs, which came from HLA-typed donors. For the 300 to 450 genotyped donors, 75% to 90% fell within the Caucasian-associated ancestry cluster. Broader study findings: Later genetic work tied a missense DCLRE1C variant to beta-chain V and J trimming. In terms of immune exposure information, only CMV serostatus was available.

The germline V gene encodes CDR1 SQVTM and CDR2 ANQGSEA. The CDR3 contains 14 residues. Unmatched junction bases numbered 11, after V lost 7 bases and J lost 4 bases. Researchers ran the PCR with 60 Vbeta and 13 Jbeta primers. Generated by immunoSEQ multiplex PCR, the TCRdb table keeps only in-frame clones and is missing some. The table includes some 170,000 clones, 70% to 90% detected once. This clone was counted only a few times. Its antigen is undetermined. The chain links TRBV29-1 to TRBJ2-3, with TRBD2 matching 7 bases. This sequence originates from a woman in her twenties or thirties in good health and CMV-seronegative. Sequencing used PBMCs. This CDR3 is CSASGSGGPDTQYF. The DNA for the CDR3 is TGCAGCGCCTCCGGTTCGGGAGGACCAGATACGCAGTATTTT.